These 6 T cell receptor beta chains were sequenced from one sample in a study of CD4 T cells in relation to SARS-CoV-2 and coronaviruses. Profiling relied on immunoSEQ multiplex PCR, and the TCRdb table lists in-frame clones only, not all of them. The sample has about 38,000 clones, more than 65% seen once. The antigens of these receptors remain unknown. The sample comprised naive CD4+ T cells from PBMCs, cultured in vitro. Subset here: naive CD4+ T cells isolated by negative enrichment. Source of these receptors: an adult with COVID-19.

This clone showed up just a few times. The chain employs TRBV7-9 and TRBJ2-7; 10 bases line up with TRBD1. The CDR3 totals 14 residues. Germline V gene data show CDR1 as SEHNR and CDR2 as FQNEAQ (reference sequence). V lost 4 bases to trimming and J lost 6 bases; unmatched junction nucleotides: 6. As DNA, the CDR3 is TGTGCCAGCAGCTCCGGGACAGGGGCCGTCGAGCAGTACTTC. Protein sequence: CASSSGTGAVEQYF.

This clone was observed a single time. This rearrangement joins TRBV28 to TRBJ2-5, with 9 bases matching TRBD2. V trimming: 8 bases; J trimming: 8 bases; junction bases outside the gene matches: 15. The CDR3 runs to 15 residues. Looked up from germline, CDR1 is MDHEN and CDR2 is SYDVKM. For the CDR3, the DNA is TGTGCCAGCCGCCGGGGGGCGGGAGGGACAGCAACCCAGTACTTC. Residues: CASRRGAGGTATQYF.

V gene TRBV7-3 combines with J gene TRBJ2-2, with D unclear. Trimming removed 4 bases from V and 1 base from J, with 10 bases in between. The CDR3 spans 15 residues. The germline CDR1 and CDR2 sequences are SGHTA and FQGTGA. The chain's CDR3 is CASSSSDQNTGELFF. The DNA for the CDR3 is TGTGCCAGCAGCTCCAGCGACCAGAACACCGGGGAGCTGTTTTTT.

This chain uses TRBV6-6 with TRBJ1-4; D gene ambiguous. Germline assignment: CDR1 MNHNY and CDR2 SVGAGI (reference sequence). V dropped 2 bases and J dropped 0 bases, with 10 bases sitting between them. CDR3 length equals 16 residues. The CDR3 loop reads CASSYPRPATNEKLFF. For the CDR3, the DNA is TGTGCCAGCAGTTACCCCCGACCTGCAACTAATGAAAAACTGTTTTTT.

The V and J genes are TRBV2 and TRBJ1-5; TRBD1 matches at 9 bases. V lost 4 bases, J lost 6 bases, and 4 bases stayed unmatched. This CDR3 has 14 amino acids. Germline V gene data show CDR1 as SNHLY and CDR2 as FYNNEI. The CDR3 loop is CASSGGQGVQPQHF. CDR3 DNA sequence: TGTGCCAGCAGTGGGGGACAGGGAGTTCAGCCCCAGCATTTT.

The chain couples TRBV4-2 to TRBJ2-7, with 11 bases fitting TRBD2. Trimming removed 4 bases from V and 2 bases from J; junction bases left unmatched: 10. CDR1 is LGHNA and CDR2 is YNFKEQ in the germline V gene. This CDR3 spans 17 amino acids. The CDR3 reads CASSRPASSGGTYEQYF. The CDR3 region has the DNA TGTGCCAGCAGCCGACCCGCATCTAGCGGGGGGACCTACGAGCAGTACTTC.